Detailed here is one T cell receptor (beta chain). This sample was included in a study of T cell changes during pregnancy in multiple sclerosis. Using immunoSEQ multiplex PCR, the repertoire was profiled, and TCRdb retains in-frame clones only, with some absent. The table lists about 45,000 clones, around 90% of them singletons. V was pared by 0 bases and J by 1 base, with 6 bases of the junction left unmatched. The CDR3 runs 16 residues. Germline V CDR1 and CDR2: SGHNT, YYREEE (reference sequence). Material: CD4+ T cells from peripheral blood mononuclear cells, obtained in the first trimester of pregnancy. V is TRBV5-4 and J is TRBJ1-1; 7 bases line up with TRBD1. This receptor was obtained from a female donor with multiple sclerosis, enrolled in a pregnancy study. CDR3 in amino acids: CASSLGSPGGNTEAFF. For the CDR3, the DNA is TGTGCCAGCAGCTTGGGCAGCCCAGGGGGGAACACTGAAGCTTTCTTT.